Listed below are T cell receptor beta chains from one sample, sequenced in a study of control samples from healthy donors and cancer patients. Repertoires were generated with immunoSEQ multiplex PCR, while TCRdb's copy carries only in-frame clones and drops some. The sample has about 140,000 clones; roughly 94% are singletons. The source material was blood. These receptors were collected from a man aged 35 to 55 in good health. CDR3s include the opening cysteine and the closing phenylalanine or tryptophan. A D gene is named only where the DNA matches it firmly. The size of a clone is reported for some rows only, either as once, few or many, or as a class for expanded clones.

V	size	D	J	CDR3	DNA
TRBV3-1/TRBV3-2	-	-	TRBJ2-2	CASSQVSVLTGELFF	TGTGCCAGCAGCCAAGTGTCCGTTTTAACCGGGGAGCTGTTTTTT
TRBV7-9	-	TRBD1	TRBJ1-1	CASSSQGARAEAFF	TGTGCCAGCAGCTCCCAGGGGGCGCGGGCTGAAGCTTTCTTT
TRBV5-4	once	-	TRBJ1-2	CASSLVAGANYGYTF	TGTGCCAGCAGCTTGGTTGCGGGGGCAAACTATGGCTACACCTTC
TRBV6-5	-	-	TRBJ2-1	CASSYIGDEQFF	TGTGCCAGCAGTTATATTGGCGATGAGCAGTTCTTC
TRBV2	-	-	TRBJ1-6	CASRSYSPLHF	TGTGCCAGCAGATCTTATTCACCCCTCCACTTT
TRBV24-1	-	TRBD1	TRBJ2-1	CATSDPRQGKNEQFF	TGTGCCACCAGTGATCCCCGACAGGGGAAGAATGAGCAGTTCTTC
TRBV5-6	-	TRBD2	TRBJ2-1	CASSPPTSGRAQFF	TGTGCCAGCAGCCCACCAACTAGCGGGAGGGCACAGTTCTTC
TRBV9	-	-	TRBJ1-2	CASSVADTYGYTF	TGTGCCAGCAGCGTAGCGGACACCTATGGCTACACCTTC
TRBV7-9	-	-	TRBJ2-1	CASSFGGRGKNNEQFF	TGTGCCAGCAGCTTCGGGGGGAGGGGGAAGAACAATGAGCAGTTCTTC
TRBV5-5	-	-	TRBJ2-4	CASSLMVAKNIQYF	TGTGCCAGCAGCTTGATGGTGGCCAAAAACATTCAGTACTTC
TRBV7-9	-	-	TRBJ1-4	CASTTSIPNEKLFF	TGTGCCAGCACCACGTCGATCCCAAATGAAAAACTGTTTTTT
TRBV3-1/TRBV3-2	-	-	TRBJ1-1	CASSQEWKGAEAFF	TGTGCCAGCAGCCAAGAGTGGAAGGGGGCTGAAGCTTTCTTT
TRBV13	-	-	TRBJ2-3	CASSFPRRGRDTQYF	TGTGCCAGCAGCTTTCCCCGAAGGGGGAGAGATACGCAGTATTTT
TRBV18	-	TRBD2	TRBJ2-1	CASSPRVAGEDEQFF	TGTGCCAGCTCACCACGCGTAGCGGGAGAGGATGAGCAGTTCTTC
TRBV5-6	-	-	TRBJ1-5	CASSLGGTYSNQPQHF	TGTGCCAGCAGCTTGGGAGGGACATATAGCAATCAGCCCCAGCATTTT
TRBV11-2	-	-	TRBJ1-5	CASSLGTGQPQHF	TGTGCCAGCAGCCTTGGGACGGGGCAGCCCCAGCATTTT
TRBV5-1	few	-	TRBJ2-1	CASSPQTGNEQFF	TGCGCCAGCAGCCCTCAGACAGGCAATGAGCAGTTCTTC
TRBV28	-	-	TRBJ2-7	CASSLWASNEQYF	TGTGCCAGCAGTTTATGGGCTAGCAACGAGCAGTACTTC
TRBV6-5	-	-	TRBJ1-1	CASSSRGEAFF	TGTGCCAGCAGTTCTCGGGGTGAAGCTTTCTTT
TRBV7-9	-	-	TRBJ1-5	CASSLVSNQPQHF	TGTGCCAGCAGCTTAGTTAGCAATCAGCCCCAGCATTTT
TRBV5-1	-	TRBD1	TRBJ1-1	CASSEGQGASEAFF	TGCGCCAGCAGCGAAGGACAGGGGGCGTCGGAAGCTTTCTTT
TRBV4-3	-	TRBD1	TRBJ1-6	CASSQTGTGNSPLHF	TGCGCCAGCAGCCAAACCGGGACAGGGAATTCACCCCTCCACTTT
TRBV4-1	-	TRBD1	TRBJ1-1	CASSPRDSYTEAFF	TGCGCCAGCAGCCCAAGGGACAGCTACACTGAAGCTTTCTTT
TRBV19	-	-	TRBJ2-7	CASSIATTRDEQYF	TGTGCCAGTAGTATTGCGACCACCAGGGACGAGCAGTACTTC
TRBV2	-	TRBD2	TRBJ2-7	CASSFTSGRVSYEQYF	TGTGCCAGCAGTTTCACTAGCGGGAGGGTCTCCTACGAGCAGTACTTC
TRBV9	-	-	TRBJ2-1	CASSGTLNEQFF	TGTGCCAGCAGCGGGACTCTCAATGAGCAGTTCTTC
TRBV19	-	-	TRBJ2-1	CASSMSGTHNEQFF	TGTGCCAGTAGTATGTCCGGGACCCACAATGAGCAGTTCTTC
TRBV11-2	-	-	TRBJ2-1	CASSLLGSDQFF	TGTGCCAGCAGCTTACTGGGGTCAGATCAGTTCTTC
TRBV9	once	-	TRBJ1-2	CASSPRRGRGGYTF	TGTGCCAGCAGCCCCCGAAGAGGACGAGGAGGCTACACCTTC
TRBV15	once	-	TRBJ1-2	CATSRGGEFYGYTF	TGTGCCACCAGCAGAGGGGGCGAGTTTTATGGCTACACCTTC
TRBV5-5	-	-	TRBJ1-2	CASSLRTGNYGYTF	TGTGCCAGCAGCCTCCGTACCGGAAACTATGGCTACACCTTC
TRBV5-5	few	-	TRBJ1-5	CASSLLGSNQPQHF	TGTGCCAGCAGCTTGTTGGGGAGCAATCAGCCCCAGCATTTT
TRBV13	-	-	TRBJ1-1	CASSLGGSTLDEAFF	TGTGCCAGCAGCTTAGGGGGATCTACTCTTGATGAAGCTTTCTTT
TRBV3-1/TRBV3-2	-	-	TRBJ2-1	CASSQDLGTDNEQFF	TGTGCCAGCAGCCAGGACTTGGGGACTGACAATGAGCAGTTCTTC
TRBV5-4	-	TRBD1	TRBJ2-6	CASSFPGQVNSGANVLTF	TGTGCCAGCAGCTTTCCGGGACAGGTGAACTCTGGGGCCAACGTCCTGACTTTC
TRBV7-2	-	-	TRBJ1-3	CASSLDGAYSGNTIYF	TGTGCCAGCAGCTTAGACGGGGCTTACTCTGGAAACACCATATATTTT
TRBV18	-	-	TRBJ1-4	CASSPGVGEELFF	TGTGCCAGCTCACCAGGAGTGGGGGAAGAACTGTTTTTT
TRBV6-2/TRBV6-3	-	-	TRBJ1-4	CASSGRQEGTNEKLFF	TGTGCCAGCAGTGGGCGGCAGGAAGGAACTAATGAAAAACTGTTTTTT
TRBV10-1	-	-	TRBJ1-1	CASSELTGTEAFF	TGCGCCAGCAGTGAATTAACAGGGACTGAAGCTTTCTTT
TRBV28	-	-	TRBJ1-4	CASSLGGVNEKLFF	TGTGCCAGCAGTTTAGGAGGGGTTAATGAAAAACTGTTTTTT
TRBV12-2	-	-	TRBJ2-4	CASRLDRDRVAKNIQYF	TGTGCAAGTCGCTTAGACCGGGACAGGGTAGCCAAAAACATTCAGTACTTC
TRBV6-4	-	TRBD1	TRBJ2-3	CASSEQGVADTQYF	TGTGCCAGCAGTGAACAGGGGGTCGCAGATACGCAGTATTTT
TRBV18	-	TRBD1	TRBJ1-2	CASSAQGRDYGYTF	TGTGCCAGCTCAGCACAGGGGAGAGACTATGGCTACACCTTC
TRBV28	-	-	TRBJ1-1	CASSLGRQVEAFF	TGTGCCAGCAGTTTGGGTCGACAGGTTGAAGCTTTCTTT
TRBV5-1	-	TRBD2	TRBJ2-3	CASSLGAGGSTDTQYF	TGCGCCAGCAGCTTGGGTGCGGGGGGTTCCACAGATACGCAGTATTTT
TRBV5-6	-	-	TRBJ1-4	CASSEGTNEKLFF	TGTGCCAGCAGTGAGGGGACAAATGAAAAACTGTTTTTT
TRBV9	-	-	TRBJ2-4	CASSVAPGPRDSSGNIQYF	TGTGCCAGCAGCGTAGCCCCGGGCCCTAGGGATAGTTCAGGAAACATTCAGTACTTC
TRBV9	once	-	TRBJ1-2	CASSVYQEGGYGYTF	TGTGCCAGCAGCGTATACCAGGAGGGGGGATATGGCTACACCTTC
TRBV6-2/TRBV6-3	once	-	TRBJ1-1	CASSYSGKGGTEAFF	TGTGCCAGCAGTTACTCGGGGAAGGGAGGGACCGAAGCTTTCTTT
TRBV5-6	-	-	TRBJ1-2	CASSLRGVRYGYTF	TGTGCCAGCAGCTTACGAGGGGTGCGGTATGGCTACACCTTC
TRBV6-1	-	TRBD1	TRBJ1-1	CASSETGGGNTEAFF	TGTGCCAGCAGTGAAACAGGGGGCGGGAACACTGAAGCTTTCTTT
TRBV7-8	once	-	TRBJ1-2	CASSLTLGGPSNYGYTF	TGTGCCAGCAGCCTCACCCTTGGCGGACCTTCTAACTATGGCTACACCTTC
TRBV10-3	once	-	TRBJ1-2	CAIQETWGYTF	TGTGCCATCCAGGAGACTTGGGGCTACACCTTC
TRBV9	-	-	TRBJ1-1	CASSGSGGILNTEAFF	TGTGCCAGCAGCGGGTCTGGTGGAATTTTGAACACTGAAGCTTTCTTT
TRBV9	-	-	TRBJ2-3	CASSVEGRTDTQYF	TGTGCCAGCAGCGTAGAGGGTCGGACAGATACGCAGTATTTT
TRBV15	-	TRBD1	TRBJ1-5	CATSRNTGTGGGQPQHF	TGTGCCACCAGCAGAAATACCGGGACAGGGGGAGGTCAGCCCCAGCATTTT
TRBV3-1/TRBV3-2	-	-	TRBJ1-2	CASRRGTSNYGYTF	TGTGCCAGCAGGCGGGGGACTTCTAACTATGGCTACACCTTC